This T cell receptor (beta chain) was sequenced during a study of shared clonotypes between healthy human individuals. The naive CD8 population came from CD45RO-negative cells selected for CCR7, without terminally differentiated effector memory CD45RA+ cells. In germline, CDR1 is LNHNV, CDR2 YYDKDF (reference sequence). The CDR3 extends over 18 amino acids. V dropped 0 bases and J dropped 0 bases, with 14 bases sitting between them. Sequencing used immunoSEQ multiplex PCR; TCRdb keeps in-frame clones, though not all of them. The table includes about 700,000 clones, around 92% detected once. Sequenced sample: naive CD8+ T cells sorted from blood. The rearrangement links TRBV15 to TRBJ2-2; TRBD1 might be the D (5 bases). The origin of this receptor is a man under 40 in good health. CDR3 in amino acids: CATSRDLWGRSNTGELFF. The CDR3 region has the DNA TGTGCCACCAGCAGAGATCTCTGGGGCCGATCGAACACCGGGGAGCTGTTTTTT.